This TCR beta chain is drawn from a study of post-analysis software for immune sequencing data. As for the study in general: In terms of disease course, relapsing-remitting, secondary progressive and progressive-relapsing multiple sclerosis were included. Findings and caveats of the study: A significant reduction in normalized Chao1 diversity was observed in multiple sclerosis patients versus controls. Controls had lower frequencies than patients of four or five TRBV segments, which included TRBV5-6, TRBV5-1 and TRBV20-1. Samples sharing a preparation batch grouped tightly together when assessed by F measure.

Sequencing libraries made from TCR beta cDNA carried unique molecular identifiers. Each sample of roughly 0.95 to 10 million input T cells yielded around 500,000 cDNA molecules, so each molecule approximated one T cell. TCRdb passed the PCR reads through MiXCR, listing each CDR3 protein once. The sample contains roughly 670,000 distinct CDR3 sequences, more than 50% of which appear only once. Germline V CDR1 and CDR2: LGHNA, YNFKEQ. The CDR3 loop spans 15 amino acids. J gave up 6 bases and V 0 bases, and 8 bases lay outside the gene matches. Points on this clonotype: Its specificity is unknown.

This clonotype was sampled from a girl aged 2 to 9 with multiple sclerosis. Input material: blood. V is TRBV4-2 and J is TRBJ2-7; 7 bases line up with TRBD2. The CDR3 nucleotides are TGTGCCAGCAGCCAAGATCCAAGACTAGCAGGCGAGCAGTACTTC. Amino acid sequence: CASSQDPRLAGEQYF.